Listed here is a single T cell receptor beta chain. Its antigen remains unknown. Unstimulated regulatory T cells (CD4+CD25+CD127-), CD4+CD25- non-regulatory cells, CD4 and CD8 cells were FACS-sorted from thawed PBMCs. CDR3 length: 17 residues. J gave up 3 bases and V 0 bases, and 6 bases lay outside the gene matches. The germline CDR1 and CDR2 sequences are SEHNR and FQNEAQ (reference sequence). Libraries were prepared by immunoSEQ multiplex PCR; TCRdb keeps only in-frame clonotypes and omits some of them. The table records roughly 99,000 clones, 90% to 95% of them present only once. The data originate from a study of Tregs in tolerant kidney transplant recipients. Study conclusions and caveats: Some patients' samples used different primers over time, so nucleotide sequences weren't comparable. Findings come from small patient numbers and require larger validation. The most relevant donor-specific Treg TCRbeta repertoire apparently came from expansion with activated donor B cells.

This specimen consisted of CD4+ T cells from blood, obtained before the transplant. The chain couples TRBV7-9 to TRBJ1-3; 9 bases are shared with TRBD1. This receptor was taken from a human donor who received a combined kidney and bone marrow transplant. The CDR3 protein is CASSLAPGQGYGNTIYF. CDR3 nucleotide sequence: TGTGCCAGCAGCTTAGCTCCGGGACAGGGATATGGAAACACCATATATTTT.